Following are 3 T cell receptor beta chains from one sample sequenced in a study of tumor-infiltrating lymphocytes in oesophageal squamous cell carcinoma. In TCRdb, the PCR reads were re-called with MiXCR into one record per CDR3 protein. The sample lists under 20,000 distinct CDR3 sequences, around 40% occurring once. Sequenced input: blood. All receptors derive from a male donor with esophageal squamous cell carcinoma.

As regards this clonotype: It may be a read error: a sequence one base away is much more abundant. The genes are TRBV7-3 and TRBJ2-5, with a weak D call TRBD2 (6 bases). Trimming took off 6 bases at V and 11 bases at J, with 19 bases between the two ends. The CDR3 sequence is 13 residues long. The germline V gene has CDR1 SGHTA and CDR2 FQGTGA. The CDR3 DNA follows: TGTGCCAGCAGTCCGGGACTGGCAAATGAGCAGTACTTC. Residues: CASSPGLANEQYF.

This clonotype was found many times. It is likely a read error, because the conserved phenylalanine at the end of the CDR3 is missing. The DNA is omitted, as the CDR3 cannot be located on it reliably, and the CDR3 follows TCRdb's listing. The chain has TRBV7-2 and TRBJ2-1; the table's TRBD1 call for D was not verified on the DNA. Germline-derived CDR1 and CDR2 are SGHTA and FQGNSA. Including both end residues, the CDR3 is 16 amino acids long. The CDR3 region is CASSLGQGSVGYTFGS.

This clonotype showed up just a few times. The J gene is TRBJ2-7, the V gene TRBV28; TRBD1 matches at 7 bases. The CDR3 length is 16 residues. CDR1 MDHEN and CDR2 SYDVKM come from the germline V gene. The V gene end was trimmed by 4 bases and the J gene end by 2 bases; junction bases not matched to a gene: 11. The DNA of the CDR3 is TGTGCCAGCAGTTCTCCGGGACAGTCCCGTCCCTACGAGCAGTACTTC. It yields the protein CASSSPGQSRPYEQYF.